A single sample is the source of the 15 T cell receptor beta chains below, sequenced in a study of molecular identifiers for immune sequencing clone quantification. TCRdb processed the PCR reads anew with MiXCR; each CDR3 protein has one entry. The table records some 590,000 distinct CDR3 sequences, approximately 24% of them present only once. Sequencing was performed on naive CD8+ T cells from blood, with Jurkat cell RNA spiked in. Regarding subset: FACS-sorted CD8+CD4-CCR7+CD45RA+ naive T cells. The receptors here all came from a human donor in good health. Some libraries in this study had Jurkat cell RNA spiked in.

About this clonotype: Its ends do not fully match the called genes, so a read error is possible. The V and J genes are TRBV10-3 and TRBJ2-3; D possibly corresponds to TRBD2 (6 bases). Germline-derived CDR1 and CDR2 are ENHRY and SYGVKD. CDR3 length: 13 residues. CDR3 nucleotides: TGTGCCACCTTAGCGGAATCCGCAGATAGGCAGTATTTT. Its protein product is CATLAESADRQYF.

This clonotype has a count of ten or more. The chain carries TRBV28 and TRBJ2-6; D gene unclear. The CDR3 has 14 amino acids. Germline assignment: CDR1 MDHEN and CDR2 SYDVKM. Trimming took 6 bases from V and 0 from J, leaving 6 bases between them. The CDR3 DNA reads as TGTGCCAGCAGCCTTCTCTCTGGGGCCAACGTCCTGACTTTC. It specifies CASSLLSGANVLTF.

This clonotype was seen a single time. The CDR3 carries no conserved terminal phenylalanine or tryptophan, so it likely arises from a read error. This chain joins TRBV20-1 and TRBJ1-3; 9 nucleotides align to TRBD1. The CDR3 extends over 15 amino acids. The ends lost 3 bases at V and 4 bases at J; junction bases unmatched: 7. Per germline, CDR1 DFQATT and CDR2 SNEGSKA (reference sequence). The CDR3 DNA reads as TGCAGTGCTAGCTGGACAGGGGAAGAAGGAAACACCATATATTCT. Its translation is CSASWTGEEGNTIYS.

As to this clonotype: Its ends do not fully match the called genes, so a read error is possible. The rearrangement links TRBV12-3 or TRBV12-4 to TRBJ1-4; no definite D call. The CDR3 runs to 13 residues. As DNA, the CDR3 is TGTGCCAGCAGTTATTCGGTTAGGTGGAAACTGTTGTTT. Protein product: CASSYSVRWKLLF.

The chain carries TRBV11-2 and TRBJ2-5; possible D gene TRBD1, 5 bases. The ends were cut back, 0 bases at V and 0 bases at J, with 8 bases in the middle. The CDR3 is made up of 15 amino acids. CDR1 and CDR2 (germline): SGHAT, FQNNGV. As DNA, the CDR3 is TGTGCCAGCAGCTTAGAAGGGGCCAACCAAGAGACCCAGTACTTC. This gives the protein CASSLEGANQETQYF. Full variable domain (missing parts from reference TRBV11-2 and TRBJ2-5): EAGVAQSPRYKIIEKRQSVAFWCNPISGHATLYWYQQILGQGPKLLIQFQNNGVVDDSQLPKDRFSAERLKGVDSTLKIQPAKLEDSAVYLCASSLEGANQETQYFGPGTRLLVL.

The rearrangement uses TRBV30 and TRBJ2-3; 7 bases fit TRBD2. Germline loops: CDR1 GTSNPN, CDR2 SVGIG (reference sequence). Trimming cost V 4 bases and J 0 bases; bases outside gene matches: 4. This CDR3 region has 14 residues. CDR3 protein: CAWNPAGSTDTQYF. CDR3 coding DNA: TGTGCCTGGAACCCAGCGGGAAGCACAGATACGCAGTATTTT.

Notes on this clonotype: At one of its ends the junction is not consistent with the germline gene, which may arise from a read error. This rearrangement joins TRBV11-2 to TRBJ1-4; 8 nucleotides match TRBD1. The CDR3 consists of 17 residues. CDR1 SGHAT and CDR2 FQNNGV come from the germline V gene. CDR3: CACSLGPLRGPIEKLFF. The CDR3 nucleotides are TGTGCCTGCAGCTTAGGACCCCTCAGGGGGCCAATTGAAAAACTGTTTTTT.

This clonotype has at least ten counts. The chain couples TRBV5-1 to TRBJ2-3, with unresolved D. The CDR3 is 16 amino acids. Germline V gives CDR1 SGHRS, CDR2 YFSETQ. The ends were cut back, 3 bases at V and 0 bases at J, with 14 bases in the middle. The CDR3 sequence is CASSSAAAYSTDTQYF. The CDR3 nucleotides read TGCGCCAGCAGCTCCGCGGCGGCTTATAGCACAGATACGCAGTATTTT.

The chain employs TRBV20-1 and TRBJ1-5; no clear D gene. The germline V gene encodes CDR1 DFQATT and CDR2 SNEGSKA (reference sequence). The CDR3 covers 15 residues. The germline V and J ends were trimmed by 3 bases and 1 base, with 13 bases remaining between them. CDR3 bases: TGCAGTGCTAGTGGGAATAAGAGAAGCAATCAGCCCCAGCATTTT. This gives the protein CSASGNKRSNQPQHF.

This sequence joins TRBV2 and TRBJ1-5; TRBD1 is a possible D gene (5 bases). The CDR3 has 17 residues. Germline V gene data show CDR1 as SNHLY and CDR2 as FYNNEI. Trimming pared 7 bases from V and 2 bases from J, leaving 21 bases between. The CDR3 DNA is TGTGCCAGCACCGGGGGTATGGATCGGGTTGGCAATCAGCCCCAGCATTTT. Encoded protein: CASTGGMDRVGNQPQHF.

This clonotype appeared many times. J is TRBJ1-1 and V is TRBV30; 7 bases are shared with TRBD1. The CDR3 totals 14 residues. Germline-derived CDR1 and CDR2 are GTSNPN and SVGIG (reference sequence). Unmatched junction bases numbered 8, after V lost 2 bases and J lost 5 bases. The CDR3 DNA reads TGTGCCTGGAGTACAATAACAGGGGTTACTGAAGCTTTCTTT. Translation gives CAWSTITGVTEAFF.

This clonotype was found many times. The chain carries TRBV7-9 and TRBJ1-1; D remains unclear. The ends were cut back, 0 bases at V and 6 bases at J, with 5 bases in the middle. The CDR3 is made up of 12 amino acids. CDR1 is SEHNR and CDR2 is FQNEAQ in the germline V gene (reference sequence). The CDR3 protein is CASSLAGAEAFF. CDR3 bases: TGTGCCAGCAGCTTAGCTGGAGCTGAAGCTTTCTTT.

This clonotype was observed many times. The V and J genes are TRBV5-6 and TRBJ2-7, with D hard to call. The V end was cut by 1 base, the J end by 1 base, with 9 bases between. CDR3 length: 14 residues. Germline V gene sequence: CDR1 SGHDT, CDR2 YYEEEE. As DNA, the CDR3 is TGTGCCAGCAGCTTGAAGTCGCGTTCCTACGAGCAGTACTTC. Protein sequence: CASSLKSRSYEQYF.

Note on this clonotype: Its ends do not fully match the called genes, so a read error is possible. V gene TRBV4-1 combines with J gene TRBJ2-7, with D perhaps TRBD2 (6 bases). The germline V gene encodes CDR1 MGHRA and CDR2 YSYEKL. This CDR3 comprises 15 residues. As DNA, the CDR3 is TGCGCTAGCAGCCAAGAAGGGCGGGGAAATTACGAGCAGTACTTC. Translation gives CASSQEGRGNYEQYF.

The chain links TRBV3-1 to TRBJ2-3; D unresolved. The CDR3 totals 17 residues. With 0 bases removed from V and 0 bases from J, the gap between germline ends came to 13 bases. Germline assignment: CDR1 LGHDT and CDR2 YNNKEL (reference sequence). The chain's CDR3 is CASSQDVVYSSTDTQYF. The CDR3 DNA sequence: TGTGCCAGCAGCCAAGATGTTGTGTACAGTAGCACAGATACGCAGTATTTT.